A selection of T cell receptor beta chains follows, all from one sample in a study of T cells in Graves' hyperthyroidism and ophthalmopathy. Each CDR3 protein gets one entry after TCRdb re-called the multiplex PCR reads with MiXCR. The sample contains around 290,000 distinct CDR3 sequences, about an eighth of which appear only once. The sample was blood. All receptors come from a woman aged 40 to 50 with Graves' hyperthyroidism. The CDR3 runs from the conserved cysteine through the conserved F or W. Each record gives: V gene, D gene, clone size, J gene, CDR3 DNA, CDR3 protein. A D gene is named only where the DNA matches it firmly. Clone size is shown for a subset of rows, as once, few, many or a class of expanded clone.

V: TRBV18
D: .
size: .
J: TRBJ1-2
DNA: TGTGCCAGCTCCCCGGGAAGGCTCCATGGCTACACCTTC
CDR3: CASSPGRLHGYTF

V: TRBV5-1
D: TRBD2
size: many
J: TRBJ2-1
DNA: TGCGCCAGCAGCTTGGCACTAGCGGGATTCAACAATGAGCAGTTCTTC
CDR3: CASSLALAGFNNEQFF

V: TRBV11-3
D: .
size: many
J: TRBJ2-5
DNA: TGTGCCAGCAGCTCTCGATTAGCGGAGAGGGAGACCCAGTACTTC
CDR3: CASSSRLAERETQYF

V: TRBV27
D: .
size: .
J: TRBJ2-2
DNA: TGTGCCAGCAGTTTTCACCTGAACGGGGAGCTGTTTTTT
CDR3: CASSFHLNGELFF

V: TRBV20-1
D: .
size: many
J: TRBJ1-2
DNA: TGCAGTGCTAGTCAGCGACAGAACTATGGCTACACCTTC
CDR3: CSASQRQNYGYTF

V: TRBV2
D: TRBD1
size: many
J: TRBJ1-2
DNA: TGTGCCAGCAGTGAGGGACAGGGATATGGCCACACCTTC
CDR3: CASSEGQGYGHTF

V: TRBV12-3/TRBV12-4
D: TRBD1
size: .
J: TRBJ1-1
DNA: TGTGCCAGCAGTTTGGGACAGGGGAATATTGTAGCTTTCTTT
CDR3: CASSLGQGNIVAFF

V: TRBV20-1
D: .
size: few
J: TRBJ1-1
DNA: TGCAGTGCTATTCTACAAAACATGAACACTGAAGCTTTCTTT
CDR3: CSAILQNMNTEAFF

V: TRBV28
D: TRBD1
size: many
J: TRBJ2-7
DNA: TGTGCCAGCAGTGGAGGGACAGGGGGCGTGAACGAGCAGTACTTC
CDR3: CASSGGTGGVNEQYF

V: TRBV12-3/TRBV12-4
D: TRBD2
size: few
J: TRBJ2-2
DNA: TGTGCCAGCACCCCGAGGGGAACTAGCGGGAGTTGGACCGGGGAGCTGTTTTTT
CDR3: CASTPRGTSGSWTGELFF

V: TRBV19
D: .
size: many
J: TRBJ1-5
DNA: TGTGCCAGTATGGCTTCGTCCAACCAGCCCCAGCATTTT
CDR3: CASMASSNQPQHF

V: TRBV28
D: .
size: many
J: TRBJ1-2
DNA: TGTGCCAGCAGCCCTCTGGACGGGAACTCTAACTATGGCTACACCTTC
CDR3: CASSPLDGNSNYGYTF

V: TRBV20-1
D: TRBD2
size: many
J: TRBJ2-3
DNA: TGCAGTGCTGAGGGACTAGCGGGACCTAGCACAGATACGCAGTATTTT
CDR3: CSAEGLAGPSTDTQYF

V: TRBV20-1
D: TRBD2
size: many
J: TRBJ2-7
DNA: TGCAGTGCGGACCTAGCGGCCCGAGGGAAGAACGAGCAGTACTTC
CDR3: CSADLAARGKNEQYF

V: TRBV9
D: TRBD2
size: few
J: TRBJ2-7
DNA: TGTGCCAGCAGCGTAGCTCCTAGCGGGAACAACGAGCAGTACTTC
CDR3: CASSVAPSGNNEQYF